This TCR beta chain was sequenced for a study of shared clonotypes between healthy human individuals. A word on this clone: The antigen is unknown.

The germline V and J ends were trimmed by 5 bases and 13 bases, with 18 bases remaining between them. The CDR3 has 12 residues. The germline V gene encodes CDR1 SQVTM and CDR2 ANQGSEA. General observations from the study: Donor scarcity curtailed the genetic and exposure-history diversity represented herein.

Every subset had its genomic DNA shared out evenly among several immunoSEQ plates. The method was immunoSEQ multiplex PCR; TCRdb's version includes in-frame clones alone and lacks a portion of them. This sample has approximately 1.5 million clones, with 95% to 99% found just once. The chain combines TRBV29-1 with TRBJ2-1; unclear D gene. The sample comprised naive CD4+ T cells sorted from blood. Subset: CD45RA+ positively selected. This TCR derives from a man younger than 40 in good health. Here the CDR3 DNA reads TGCAGCGTTCGGTCTTCCGTAGAGCATCAGTTCTTC. This gives the protein CSVRSSVEHQFF.